The 30 T cell receptor beta chains below were found in one sample sequenced in a study of T cell responses to AZD1222 COVID-19 vaccine. This table comes from immunoSEQ multiplex PCR, and its TCRdb copy is limited to in-frame clones, with some not included. Here the sample spans approximately 100,000 clones, roughly 92% being singletons. The sequencing here drew on peripheral blood, taken on day 0 of AZD1222 vaccination. The receptors were gathered from an adult in good health.

On this clone: Other nucleotide sequences from this sample produce the same CDR3. The gene calls are TRBV13 and TRBJ1-2; 7 bases align to TRBD1. V shed 0 bases, J shed 5 bases, and the junction held 3 bases outside the gene matches. This CDR3 contains 14 residues. Germline values: CDR1 PRHDT, CDR2 FYEKMQ (reference sequence). Here the CDR3 DNA reads TGTGCCAGCAGCTTAGGGACAGGGAATTATGGCTACACCTTC. Amino acid sequence: CASSLGTGNYGYTF.

This clone appeared a single time. The chain uses TRBV6-2 or TRBV6-3 and TRBJ1-2; 7 nucleotides line up with TRBD1. This CDR3 has 15 amino acids. Trimming took 5 bases from V and 4 from J; bases not matched to a gene: 10. From germline, CDR1 is MNHEY and CDR2 SVGEGT. The CDR3 protein is CASSMPGQRAYGYTF. The CDR3 DNA reads as TGTGCCAGCAGTATGCCGGGACAGCGGGCCTATGGCTACACCTTC.

This chain uses TRBV23-1 with TRBJ1-1; tentatively, D is TRBD1 (6 bases). TRBV23-1 is assigned to the ORF class and has an uncertain function. Between the trimmed V and J ends, which lost 0 bases and 1 base, there was a span of 9 bases. This CDR3 comprises 15 residues. The CDR3 loop is CASSQSEDRNTEAFF. CDR3 DNA: TGCGCCAGCAGTCAATCGGAGGACAGGAACACTGAAGCTTTCTTT.

This chain joins TRBV29-1 and TRBJ1-2; D might be TRBD1 (5 bases). The CDR3 is made up of 13 amino acids. Germline V CDR1 and CDR2: SQVTM, ANQGSEA. Trimming removed 2 bases from V and 5 bases from J, with 12 bases in between. The CDR3 nucleotides are TGCAGCGTTGAACGCAGGGTGGAATATGGCTACACCTTC. Translating gives CSVERRVEYGYTF.

The rearrangement links TRBV14 to TRBJ2-2; D might be TRBD2 (5 bases). CDR1 and CDR2 from the germline V gene are SGHDN and FVKESK. The CDR3 spans 13 residues. The ends were cut back, 5 bases at V and 7 bases at J, with 11 bases in the middle. In nucleotides, the CDR3 is TGTGCCAGCAGCTTTTCGGGGTTCGGGGAGCTGTTTTTT. It is translated as CASSFSGFGELFF.

The chain carries TRBV10-3 and TRBJ2-5; 7 nucleotides match TRBD2. This CDR3 is built from 16 residues. V shed 0 bases, J shed 5 bases, and the junction held 9 bases outside the gene matches. Germline CDR1 ENHRY, CDR2 SYGVKD. CDR3 loop: CAISESTGRIRETQYF. The CDR3, as DNA: TGTGCCATCAGTGAGTCTACCGGGAGGATTAGGGAGACCCAGTACTTC.

This clone was detected only a few times. Other DNA sequences from this sample encode an identical CDR3 as well. This chain links TRBV27 with TRBJ2-1; D ambiguous. The germline V gene encodes CDR1 MNHEY and CDR2 SMNVEV (reference sequence). The CDR3 is 11 amino acids. V was shortened by 4 bases and J by 3 bases, with 1 base between the two germline ends. This CDR3 reads CASSYYNEQFF. In DNA form, the CDR3 reads TGTGCCAGCAGTTACTACAATGAGCAGTTCTTC.

This clone was seen once. The gene calls are TRBV6-5 and TRBJ1-5, with no clear D. The CDR3 is 13 residues long. Trimming cost V 6 bases and J 0 bases, with 6 bases left between them. Germline V lookup: CDR1 MNHEY, CDR2 SVGAGI. CDR3 sequence: CASRRYSNQPQHF. The CDR3 DNA follows: TGTGCCAGCAGAAGATATAGCAATCAGCCCCAGCATTTT.

The V gene is TRBV6-5, the J gene TRBJ1-1; possible D gene TRBD1, 6 bases. Germline V gene data show CDR1 as MNHEY and CDR2 as SVGAGI. The CDR3 sequence is 12 residues long. V shed 6 bases and J shed 4 bases, with 9 bases lying between them. In DNA form, the CDR3 reads TGTGCCAGCAGCTCAGGGGTCACTGAAGCTTTCTTT. Residues: CASSSGVTEAFF.

This clone was detected a few times. The rearrangement uses TRBV27 and TRBJ2-1; TRBD2 agrees at 9 bases. This CDR3 has 14 residues. Germline trimming cut 7 bases from V and 4 bases from J; bases unmatched to any gene: 5. Germline-derived CDR1 and CDR2 are MNHEY and SMNVEV (reference sequence). This chain's CDR3 is CASKSGGPYNEQFF. CDR3 nucleotides: TGTGCCAGCAAAAGCGGGGGGCCGTACAATGAGCAGTTCTTC.

This chain joins TRBV23-1 and TRBJ1-1, with a weak D call TRBD1 (5 bases). TRBV23-1 is annotated as an ORF whose role is uncertain. V lost 9 bases, J lost 0 bases, and 14 bases lay in between. The CDR3 sequence is 14 residues long. This chain's CDR3 is CARTTGAVNTEAFF. The CDR3, as DNA: TGCGCCAGAACTACAGGAGCCGTGAACACTGAAGCTTTCTTT.

This clone has just one count. The V and J genes are TRBV5-1 and TRBJ1-1; 11 nucleotides line up with TRBD1. The trim removed 4 bases at V and 4 bases at J, leaving 6 bases unmatched. Germline-derived CDR1 and CDR2 are SGHRS and YFSETQ. The CDR3 contains 15 residues. The CDR3 sequence: CASSLGDRGTTEAFF. CDR3 in DNA: TGCGCCAGCAGCCTAGGGGACAGGGGGACCACTGAAGCTTTCTTT.

The chain combines TRBV24-1 with TRBJ1-3; D gene ambiguous. CDR3 length equals 14 residues. Trimming cost V 6 bases and J 0 bases, with 8 bases left between them. Germline loops: CDR1 KGHDR, CDR2 SFDVKD. The CDR3 DNA sequence: TGTGCCACCAGTTCCGGGAACTCTGGAAACACCATATATTTT. This translates into CATSSGNSGNTIYF.

This clone was found once. CDR3 sequence: CASSLQLPNYGYTF. The DNA for the CDR3 is TGTGCCAGCAGCTTACAGTTACCTAACTATGGCTACACCTTC. The V call is TRBV5-4, the J call TRBJ1-2; no clear D gene. Germline CDR1 is SGHNT and CDR2 is YYREEE (reference sequence). Trimming took off 2 bases at V and 0 bases at J, with 8 bases between the two ends. The CDR3 loop spans 14 amino acids.

V is TRBV10-3 and J is TRBJ1-1; 7 nucleotides align to TRBD1. V lost 2 bases to trimming and J lost 4 bases; unmatched junction nucleotides: 4. CDR1 is ENHRY, CDR2 SYGVKD, per germline. The CDR3 runs to 14 residues. CDR3 DNA sequence: TGTGCCATCAGTGAGCAGGGGGGGCGCACTGAAGCTTTCTTT. This encodes CAISEQGGRTEAFF.

This clone was seen a single time. V gene TRBV5-1 combines with J gene TRBJ1-1, with D possibly being TRBD1 (6 bases). The V end lost 4 bases, the J end lost 7 bases, and 14 bases lay between the germline ends. From germline, CDR1 is SGHRS and CDR2 YFSETQ. This CDR3 has 13 amino acids. CDR3 DNA sequence: TGCGCCAGCAGCCTGGGGGCAGGCGTTGAAGCTTTCTTT. Residues: CASSLGAGVEAFF.

This chain links TRBV12-5 with TRBJ2-7; the match to TRBD1 covers 11 bases. Germline trimming cut 5 bases from V and 7 bases from J; bases unmatched to any gene: 7. Germline CDR1 LGHNT, CDR2 FRNRAP. The CDR3 runs to 14 residues. The CDR3 nucleotides read TGTGCTAGTGGTACAGGACAGGGGGCGTTAGAGCAGTACTTC. Translated, it gives CASGTGQGALEQYF.

This rearrangement joins TRBV5-1 to TRBJ1-2; no definite D call. The CDR3 extends over 14 amino acids. V dropped 0 bases and J dropped 2 bases, with 8 bases sitting between them. Germline V CDR1 and CDR2: SGHRS, YFSETQ. Here the CDR3 DNA reads TGCGCCAGCAGCTTGGAGCCCGTAAACTATGGCTACACCTTC. It codes for CASSLEPVNYGYTF.

This chain joins TRBV7-8 and TRBJ2-7, with TRBD1 identical over 7 bases. J gave up 2 bases and V 1 base, and 5 bases lay outside the gene matches. CDR1 is SGHVS, CDR2 FQNEAQ, per germline. The CDR3 loop spans 15 amino acids. This chain's CDR3 is CASSLVPGGTYEQYF. The CDR3 DNA is TGTGCCAGCAGCTTAGTTCCAGGGGGTACCTACGAGCAGTACTTC. The complete variable domain, with remaining parts taken from reference TRBV7-8 and TRBJ2-7, reads GAGVSQSPRYKVAKRGQDVALRCDPISGHVSLFWYQQALGQGPEFLTYFQNEAQLDKSGLPSDRFFAERPEGSVSTLKIQRTQQEDSAVYLCASSLVPGGTYEQYFGPGTRLTVT.

The genes are TRBV6-5 and TRBJ1-1; tentatively, D is TRBD1 (5 bases). Germline V lookup: CDR1 MNHEY, CDR2 SVGAGI. Trimming removed 5 bases at V and 1 base at J, with 11 bases between. The CDR3 extends over 14 amino acids. DNA of the CDR3: TGTGCCAGCAGTCCTTCGGACAAGAACACTGAAGCTTTCTTT. Protein: CASSPSDKNTEAFF.

V is TRBV7-9 and J is TRBJ2-7; the match to TRBD1 covers 8 bases. Germline V gives CDR1 SEHNR, CDR2 FQNEAQ (reference sequence). The CDR3 extends over 14 amino acids. With V trimmed by 7 bases and J by 1 base, 6 bases remained unmatched. In nucleotides, the CDR3 is TGTGCCAGCATGGGACAGGAAATATCCTACGAGCAGTACTTC. Its translation: CASMGQEISYEQYF.

The chain employs TRBV7-9 and TRBJ2-4; weak D call: TRBD1 (6 bases). CDR3 length: 16 residues. CDR1 is SEHNR and CDR2 is FQNEAQ in the germline V gene (reference sequence). V was trimmed by 5 bases and J by 0 bases, leaving 14 bases between them. The CDR3 nucleotides read TGTGCCAGCAGCCCAGGGACACTCGTAGCCAAAAACATTCAGTACTTC. Amino acid sequence: CASSPGTLVAKNIQYF.

The chain joins TRBV4-3 to TRBJ2-7; 7 bases are a match to TRBD1. Germline CDR1 LGHNA, CDR2 YSLEER. V trimming: 0 bases; J trimming: 4 bases; junction bases outside the gene matches: 12. The length of the CDR3 is 17 residues. CDR3 sequence: CASSQEGETGLGYEQYF. CDR3 bases: TGCGCCAGCAGCCAAGAAGGGGAGACAGGGCTAGGTTACGAGCAGTACTTC.

J is TRBJ2-5 and V is TRBV5-3; D gene unclear. TRBV5-3 is labeled an ORF, and its function is uncertain. V lost 5 bases, J lost 2 bases, and 7 bases lay in between. CDR3 length: 12 amino acids. CDR3 DNA sequence: TGTGCCAGAAGGCCGTCACAAGAGACCCAGTACTTC. Translating gives CARRPSQETQYF.

This rearrangement joins TRBV7-2 to TRBJ1-6; D call uncertain. Germline assignment: CDR1 SGHTA and CDR2 FQGNSA. CDR3 length equals 16 residues. V was pared by 1 base and J by 7 bases, with 14 bases between. The CDR3 loop is CASSLVFSRRNSPLHF. CDR3 nucleotides: TGTGCCAGCAGCTTAGTTTTTTCAAGGCGGAATTCACCCCTCCACTTT.

The rearrangement links TRBV7-3 to TRBJ1-2, with 11 nucleotides matching TRBD1. Germline V gene sequence: CDR1 SGHTA, CDR2 FQGTGA. The CDR3 is made up of 14 amino acids. V trimming: 2 bases; J trimming: 4 bases; junction bases outside the gene matches: 0. CDR3 bases: TGTGCCAGCAGCTTAGGGACAGGGGGCTATGGCTACACCTTC. It codes for CASSLGTGGYGYTF.

This clone was detected a few times. The rearrangement joins TRBV6-5 to TRBJ2-7, with D maybe TRBD1 (6 bases). The CDR3 loop spans 13 amino acids. The V and J ends lost 6 bases and 2 bases respectively, with 11 bases between them. Germline CDR1 reads MNHEY; CDR2 reads SVGAGI. The CDR3 sequence is CASSRTVAYEQYF. The CDR3 nucleotides read TGTGCCAGCAGCCGGACAGTAGCCTACGAGCAGTACTTC.

This chain connects TRBV5-1 to TRBJ2-3; D may be TRBD1 (6 bases). Trimming removed 4 bases at V and 6 bases at J, with 12 bases between. The germline CDR1 and CDR2 sequences are SGHRS and YFSETQ. The CDR3 length is 13 residues. The CDR3 nucleotides are TGCGCCAGCAGCCCGGCCCAGGGGGATACGCAGTATTTT. Its protein is CASSPAQGDTQYF.

The V and J genes are TRBV11-2 and TRBJ1-5, with a possible D match to TRBD1 (5 bases). Deletions cut 4 bases from V and 6 bases from J, with 7 bases between. The CDR3 contains 12 residues. Per germline, CDR1 SGHAT and CDR2 FQNNGV. As DNA, the CDR3 is TGTGCCAGCAGCTCCCAGGGTCAGCCCCAGCATTTT. Amino acids: CASSSQGQPQHF.

This rearrangement joins TRBV11-2 to TRBJ2-7; D is unresolved. The germline V gene has CDR1 SGHAT and CDR2 FQNNGV. CDR3 length: 12 amino acids. The V end was cut by 3 bases, the J end by 2 bases, with 5 bases between. The CDR3 spells CASSLKPYEQYF. The CDR3 bases are TGTGCCAGCAGCTTGAAACCCTACGAGCAGTACTTC.